Here is one TCR beta chain with its context. The entry originates in a study of blood T cell repertoires in COVID-19. Whole-study context: Sites in the United States, Italy and Spain provided acute and convalescent COVID-19 samples.

Recruited during active infection, patients (from Seattle) were subsequently followed longitudinally. Clones were sequenced by immunoSEQ multiplex PCR, and TCRdb holds only the in-frame ones, with some missing. Among 150,000 or so clones listed, 85% to 90% were seen once. The CDR3 has 15 residues. V lost 6 bases to trimming and J lost 4 bases, with 19 bases between them. Germline assignment: CDR1 MDHEN and CDR2 SYDVKM. The specimen was peripheral blood. This TCR was sampled from a man between 60 and 75 years old with COVID-19, enrolled during active disease. The chain combines TRBV28 with TRBJ2-7; a weak D match, TRBD1 (5 bases). CDR3 DNA: TGTGCCAGCAGCAGAACAGGTGAAACTCTGTACGAGCAGTACTTC. Translated, it gives CASSRTGETLYEQYF.